These T cell receptor beta chains were read from a single sample in a study of Ad26.COV2.S vaccination and SARS-CoV-2 variants. Some clones are missing from TCRdb's copy, which holds only in-frame ones; the method was immunoSEQ multiplex PCR. Of over 85,000 clones in the sample, 82% were seen once. This material consisted of peripheral blood, taken after recovery from COVID-19. The receptors stem from a human donor who had recovered from COVID-19. The CDR3 runs from the conserved cysteine through the conserved F or W. The D gene is left open where the match is weak. For some rows the clone size is stated as once, few or many, or as a class when expanded; others skip it.

cdr3_nt | cdr3_aa | clone_size | cdr3_length | v_call | d_call | j_call
TGCGCCAGCAGCTTGCTATGGGGCGGAGAGACCCAGTACTTC | CASSLLWGGETQYF | . | 14 | TRBV5-1 | . | TRBJ2-5
TGTGCCAGCAGCTTGGAAGCGGGAGGGTACAATGAGCAGTTCTTC | CASSLEAGGYNEQFF | . | 15 | TRBV7-7 | TRBD2 | TRBJ2-1
TGTGCCAGCAGCCTAACCTTAGAGCAGGGGAGGTCTTATGGCTACACCTTC | CASSLTLEQGRSYGYTF | . | 17 | TRBV5-6 | . | TRBJ1-2
TGTGCCAGCAGCCTTTACGCTACGAACACCGGGGAGCTGTTTTTT | CASSLYATNTGELFF | . | 15 | TRBV6-2/TRBV6-3 | . | TRBJ2-2
TGTGCCAGCAGCCATCATAAACAGGGTATTGGGGAAGAGACCCAGTACTTC | CASSHHKQGIGEETQYF | . | 17 | TRBV9 | . | TRBJ2-5
TGTGCCACCAGTGTCGGATACAATGAGCAGTTCTTC | CATSVGYNEQFF | . | 12 | TRBV24-1 | . | TRBJ2-1
TGTGCCAGCAGCTCCCTGGCGGGAGCGGGCGGGGAGCTGTTTTTT | CASSSLAGAGGELFF | . | 15 | TRBV13 | TRBD2 | TRBJ2-2
TGTGCCAGCAGTTGGGACAGTAGGCATGAGCAGTTCTTC | CASSWDSRHEQFF | once | 13 | TRBV5-4 | TRBD1 | TRBJ2-1
TGTGCCAGCAGTTTTCGGGACAGCGCAGTCTCTGGGGCCAACGTCCTGACTTTC | CASSFRDSAVSGANVLTF | . | 18 | TRBV28 | TRBD1 | TRBJ2-6
TGCGCCAGCGGAGTCACACTGAACACTGAAGCTTTCTTT | CASGVTLNTEAFF | . | 13 | TRBV4-3 | . | TRBJ1-1
TGTGCCAGCAGCGCCGACGGGCTTGAAGCTTTCTTT | CASSADGLEAFF | . | 12 | TRBV9 | . | TRBJ1-1
TGTGCCAGCAGCTTGGCCGGGGGACCAGGAGGCTACACCTTC | CASSLAGGPGGYTF | few | 14 | TRBV5-5 | . | TRBJ1-2
TGTGCCAGCAGAGCTAGCGGGAGGGCCGACGGGGAGCTGTTTTTT | CASRASGRADGELFF | once | 15 | TRBV5-4 | TRBD2 | TRBJ2-2
TGTGCAAGTCCCCCCGGGGAGCTGTTTTTT | CASPPGELFF | . | 10 | TRBV12-2 | . | TRBJ2-2
TGTGCCAGCTCACCGACATGGCCCCCGAACACCGGGGAGCTGTTTTTT | CASSPTWPPNTGELFF | . | 16 | TRBV18 | . | TRBJ2-2
TGTGCCAGCAGCTTTATCCCCTTGGGGGGGGCCGATGGGGAGCTGTTTTTT | CASSFIPLGGADGELFF | few | 17 | TRBV7-6 | . | TRBJ2-2
TGTGCCAGCAGCTTCCTAGGGGCTAAAGAGACCCAGTACTTC | CASSFLGAKETQYF | . | 14 | TRBV5-6 | . | TRBJ2-5
TGCGCCAGCAGTGGGACGCCGGGACAGGGGACTACCAATAGCAATCAGCCCCAGCATTTT | CASSGTPGQGTTNSNQPQHF | . | 20 | TRBV10-2 | TRBD1 | TRBJ1-5
TGTGCCAGTAGTATAGATCCTCTGGGGGCGCAGTATTTT | CASSIDPLGAQYF | . | 13 | TRBV19 | . | TRBJ2-3
TGTGCCAGCAGCCACACAGGGTTTAACTATGGCTACACCTTC | CASSHTGFNYGYTF | . | 14 | TRBV7-2 | . | TRBJ1-2
TGCGCCAGCAGTGAAAATAGGAAGACCGGGGCGAGCACAGATACGCAGTATTTT | CASSENRKTGASTDTQYF | . | 18 | TRBV10-1 | . | TRBJ2-3
TGTGCCAGCAGTCCTGGGGTGAACACTGAAGCTTTCTTT | CASSPGVNTEAFF | . | 13 | TRBV2 | . | TRBJ1-1
TGTGCCAGCAGGGGGACAGGGCTTAACTATGGCTACACCTTC | CASRGTGLNYGYTF | . | 14 | TRBV25-1 | TRBD1 | TRBJ1-2
TGTGCCAGCAGCCCAGGATGGGTTGGGGGGGAGACCCAGTACTTC | CASSPGWVGGETQYF | few | 15 | TRBV11-2 | . | TRBJ2-5
TGTGCCAGCAGCTCCTCACTAGCGAACCAAGAGACCCAGTACTTC | CASSSSLANQETQYF | . | 15 | TRBV28 | TRBD2 | TRBJ2-5
TGTGCCAGCAGTTCACAGGTGGGCGGCGGAGAAGCTTTCTTT | CASSSQVGGGEAFF | . | 14 | TRBV6-5 | . | TRBJ1-1
TGTGCCAGCAGAAGGACTGCAACTAATGAAAAACTGTTTTTT | CASRRTATNEKLFF | once | 14 | TRBV6-5 | . | TRBJ1-4
TGTGCCAGTAAGTTGCAGCCGGGGAACACTGAAGCTTTCTTT | CASKLQPGNTEAFF | . | 14 | TRBV19 | . | TRBJ1-1
TGTGCCAGCAGCCCTGATGGTGGCTCTGGGGCCAACGTCCTGACTTTC | CASSPDGGSGANVLTF | . | 16 | TRBV3-1/TRBV3-2 | . | TRBJ2-6
TGTGCCAGCAGCTTAGCGGGAGGAGGAACCGGGGAGCTGTTTTTT | CASSLAGGGTGELFF | . | 15 | TRBV7-9 | . | TRBJ2-2
TGTGCCAGCAGCTCCCCTACCCGGGGGGGATACAATGAGCAGTTCTTC | CASSSPTRGGYNEQFF | . | 16 | TRBV7-8 | TRBD2 | TRBJ2-1
TGTGCCAGCAGACCTAGCGGGTTCAACACAGATACGCAGTATTTT | CASRPSGFNTDTQYF | . | 15 | TRBV16 | TRBD2 | TRBJ2-3
TGTGCCAGCAGTTTATCCGGGCGGGGGGCCTACAATGAGCAGTTCTTC | CASSLSGRGAYNEQFF | . | 16 | TRBV27 | TRBD2 | TRBJ2-1
TGTGCCAGCAGCCCGACAGGATACAATCAGCCCCAGCATTTT | CASSPTGYNQPQHF | . | 14 | TRBV28 | . | TRBJ1-5
TGTGCCAGTAGGGGAGGTGAAAAACTGTTTTTT | CASRGGEKLFF | . | 11 | TRBV19 | . | TRBJ1-4
TGTGCCAGCAGCGTAGGGCGACAGGGTAGCACTGAAGCTTTCTTT | CASSVGRQGSTEAFF | . | 15 | TRBV9 | TRBD1 | TRBJ1-1
TGTGCCAGCAGCCCTGCAGGGGTAGGATATCAAGAGACCCAGTACTTC | CASSPAGVGYQETQYF | . | 16 | TRBV5-8 | . | TRBJ2-5
TGTGCCAGCAGTTTAAAAGCGATCACAGATACGCAGTATTTT | CASSLKAITDTQYF | . | 14 | TRBV28 | . | TRBJ2-3
TGTGCCAGCAGCGTCGGAGGTTTGCAAGAGACCCAGTACTTC | CASSVGGLQETQYF | . | 14 | TRBV9 | . | TRBJ2-5
TGTGCCAGCAGTTACTCGGCAGGCAACAATGAGCAGTTCTTC | CASSYSAGNNEQFF | medium-sized | 14 | TRBV6-5 | . | TRBJ2-1
TGTGCCAGCAGCCCGGGACAGCAAAGAGATACGCAGTATTTT | CASSPGQQRDTQYF | . | 14 | TRBV6-5 | TRBD1 | TRBJ2-3
TGCGCCAGCAGCCACCCTCGGCAGGATGTGACAGATACGCAGTATTTT | CASSHPRQDVTDTQYF | . | 16 | TRBV4-1 | . | TRBJ2-3
TGCGCCAGCAGCCAAGAAACAGGGGGCGATGAGGAGCAGTACTTC | CASSQETGGDEEQYF | . | 15 | TRBV4-1 | TRBD1 | TRBJ2-7
TGCGCCAGCAGCCAAGATCGGGACCCAGCGGATGGCTACACCTTC | CASSQDRDPADGYTF | . | 15 | TRBV4-1 | . | TRBJ1-2
TGCGCCAGCAGCTTTATCGGATCTAGCACAGATACGCAGTATTTT | CASSFIGSSTDTQYF | . | 15 | TRBV5-1 | . | TRBJ2-3
TGTGCCAGCAGTGTAGGGGGCCGAGAGACCCAGTACTTC | CASSVGGRETQYF | . | 13 | TRBV7-9 | TRBD1 | TRBJ2-5
TGTGCCAGCAGTTTAAGCAATAAGGGATACGAGCAGTACTTC | CASSLSNKGYEQYF | . | 14 | TRBV28 | . | TRBJ2-7
TGTGCCAGCTACCATTCCGCAACTGGAAACACCATATATTTT | CASYHSATGNTIYF | . | 14 | TRBV7-9 | . | TRBJ1-3
TGTGCCAGCAGTTTCTCGGGACGGACCTATGGCTACACCTTC | CASSFSGRTYGYTF | . | 14 | TRBV6-6 | . | TRBJ1-2
TGTGCCAGCAGTTTGACTAGCGGGAGAAACCTTAACAATGAGCAGTTCTTC | CASSLTSGRNLNNEQFF | . | 17 | TRBV27 | TRBD2 | TRBJ2-1
TGTGCCAGCAGCTTCGGAGGGTCCTACGAGCAGTACTTC | CASSFGGSYEQYF | . | 13 | TRBV7-9 | . | TRBJ2-7
TGTGCCAGCAGCGTAGCTCCGGACAGCAATGAGCAGTTCTTC | CASSVAPDSNEQFF | . | 14 | TRBV9 | . | TRBJ2-1
TGTGCCAGCAGCAAGGAGGGCGGGACAAGGTACACAGATACGCAGTATTTT | CASSKEGGTRYTDTQYF | . | 17 | TRBV7-8 | . | TRBJ2-3
TGTGCCAGCAGTTACCGACAGGGGCGTTACACAGATACGCAGTATTTT | CASSYRQGRYTDTQYF | few | 16 | TRBV6-6 | TRBD1 | TRBJ2-3
TGTGCCAGCAGCTCCATAGCGGACCGCGGGGAGCTGTTTTTT | CASSSIADRGELFF | . | 14 | TRBV13 | . | TRBJ2-2
TGTGCCAGTAGTACACCAGGGGTAAGCTCCTACGAGCAGTACTTC | CASSTPGVSSYEQYF | . | 15 | TRBV19 | . | TRBJ2-7
TGTGCCAGCAGCCGAGCGGGAGGTGCATACAATGAGCAGTTCTTC | CASSRAGGAYNEQFF | . | 15 | TRBV27 | TRBD2 | TRBJ2-1
TGTGCCAGCAGACTGGGGGCCCCGAGGACCGGGGAGCTGTTTTTT | CASRLGAPRTGELFF | . | 15 | TRBV7-8 | . | TRBJ2-2